The 6 T cell receptor beta chains listed next were all sequenced from one sample in a study of T cell responses to AZD1222 COVID-19 vaccine. TCRdb keeps only in-frame clones here, not all; method: immunoSEQ multiplex PCR. Among 60,000 to 70,000 clones listed, 82% were seen once. The specimen comprised peripheral blood, sampled on day 0 of AZD1222 vaccination. The origin of the receptors is an adult in good health.

The chain couples TRBV14 to TRBJ2-7; D unclear. Per germline, CDR1 SGHDN and CDR2 FVKESK. This CDR3 is built from 12 residues. V lost 1 base to trimming and J lost 6 bases, with 7 bases between them. CDR3 residues: CASSQVRREQYF. For the CDR3, the DNA is TGTGCCAGCAGCCAAGTGCGTCGCGAGCAGTACTTC.

This chain connects TRBV5-6 to TRBJ2-4, with 8 bases identical to TRBD1. V was clipped by 4 bases and J by 8 bases; unmatched bases: 5. This CDR3 spans 13 amino acids. CDR1 is SGHDT and CDR2 is YYEEEE in the germline V gene. CDR3 nucleotides: TGTGCCAGCAGCCGTCTACAGGGGGACATTCAGTACTTC. This encodes CASSRLQGDIQYF. The variable domain in full, completed from reference TRBV5-6 and TRBJ2-4, reads DAGVTQSPTHLIKTRGQQVTLRCSPKSGHDTVSWYQQALGQGPQFIFQYYEEEERQRGNFPDRFSGHQFPNYSSELNVNALLLGDSALYLCASSRLQGDIQYFGAGTRLSVL.

The CDR3 DNA sequence: TGTGCCATCAGTGAGGGAAGCTCCTACGAGCAGTACTTC. It codes for CAISEGSSYEQYF. J is TRBJ2-7 and V is TRBV10-3; D unclear. Between the trimmed V and J ends, which lost 2 bases and 0 bases, there was a span of 5 bases. The CDR3 runs 13 residues. Germline assignment: CDR1 ENHRY and CDR2 SYGVKD.

The V call is TRBV5-4, the J call TRBJ1-1; no reliable D call. Per the germline V gene, CDR1 is SGHNT and CDR2 is YYREEE (reference sequence). Trimming removed 2 bases at V and 1 base at J, with 12 bases between. The CDR3 contains 15 residues. DNA for the CDR3: TGTGCCAGCAGCTTTCCCTCGGGAGGGAACACTGAAGCTTTCTTT. This codes for CASSFPSGGNTEAFF.

V gene TRBV6-4 combines with J gene TRBJ1-5; D gene ambiguous. The CDR3 extends over 17 amino acids. V was pared by 1 base and J by 4 bases, with 17 bases between. CDR1 is MRHNA, CDR2 SNTAGT, per germline. CDR3 sequence reads: CASSDYGLEPRNQPQHF. The CDR3 region has the DNA TGTGCCAGCAGTGACTACGGCCTTGAGCCTAGAAATCAGCCCCAGCATTTT.

The chain couples TRBV11-3 to TRBJ2-2, with 10 bases lining up with TRBD1. V gave up 0 bases and J gave up 6 bases; unmatched junction bases: 1. Germline V gene lookup returns CDR1 SGHNT and CDR2 YENEEA. CDR3 length: 15 amino acids. The CDR3 loop reads CASSLETGGPGELFF. CDR3 bases: TGTGCCAGCAGCTTAGAGACAGGGGGCCCCGGGGAGCTGTTTTTT.